One and the same sample provided the 4 T cell receptor beta chains below, sequenced in a study of post-analysis software for immune sequencing data (dated by TCRdb to about 2015). According to the study, the label for this sample's time point signals: second blood draw from one MS patient after hematopoietic stem cell transplantation. The method was PCR. The sequencer was an Illumina HiSeq 2500. Unique molecular identifiers were incorporated into TCR beta cDNA libraries to reduce PCR and sequencing biases. Using fastp at Q25 and MiXCR, TCRdb reprocessed the public reads and kept productive beta chains. Each entry is one CDR3 protein sequence, shown with its most common DNA and genes. The sample table records 160,000 or so distinct CDR3 sequences; 35% to 40% of these occur just once. Clones ranked in the top ten supply 28% of the sample. Sample: blood, taken after autologous hematopoietic stem cell transplantation. Receptor source: a girl aged 5 to 17 with multiple sclerosis. Donor details come from another sample of the same person, matched by shared clones.

This sequence joins TRBV7-2 and TRBJ2-5, with 7 bases identical to TRBD2. TRBJ2-7 matches the DNA end more closely, so the J call is doubtful. This CDR3 has 12 amino acids. CDR1 SGHTA and CDR2 FQGNSA come from the germline V gene. This CDR3 is CTSSRGVGEQYF. The CDR3 DNA sequence: TGTACCAGCAGCCGGGGGGTCGGCGAGCAGTACTTC.

The rearrangement links TRBV5-1 to TRBJ2-4, with 9 bases lining up with TRBD1. The end of the DNA fits TRBJ2-7 better, so the J call may be wrong. This CDR3 has 15 residues. In germline, CDR1 is SGHRS, CDR2 YFSETQ. The CDR3 bases are TGCGCCAGCAGCAACACAGGGGGCGGGGCCTACGAGCAGTACTTC. Protein: CASSNTGGGAYEQYF.

The DNA for the CDR3 is TGTGCCAGCAGTTTATCGGGGAGGGGACTAAACAATGAGCAGTTCTTC. This gives the protein CASSLSGRGLNNEQFF. The V and J genes are TRBV27 and TRBJ2-1; 7 bases map to TRBD2. Unmatched junction bases numbered 7, after V lost 0 bases and J lost 5 bases. This CDR3 region has 16 residues. Germline loops: CDR1 MNHEY, CDR2 SMNVEV (reference sequence).

This clonotype was counted many times. The chain recombines TRBV6-5 with TRBJ2-5, with a weak D call TRBD2 (6 bases). Germline V CDR1 and CDR2: MNHEY, SVGAGI. The CDR3 is 14 residues long. V was pared by 0 bases and J by 4 bases, with 9 bases between. Here the CDR3 DNA reads TGTGCCAGCAGTTACTCGGCCGGGAGAGAGACCCAGTACTTC. This translates into CASSYSAGRETQYF.